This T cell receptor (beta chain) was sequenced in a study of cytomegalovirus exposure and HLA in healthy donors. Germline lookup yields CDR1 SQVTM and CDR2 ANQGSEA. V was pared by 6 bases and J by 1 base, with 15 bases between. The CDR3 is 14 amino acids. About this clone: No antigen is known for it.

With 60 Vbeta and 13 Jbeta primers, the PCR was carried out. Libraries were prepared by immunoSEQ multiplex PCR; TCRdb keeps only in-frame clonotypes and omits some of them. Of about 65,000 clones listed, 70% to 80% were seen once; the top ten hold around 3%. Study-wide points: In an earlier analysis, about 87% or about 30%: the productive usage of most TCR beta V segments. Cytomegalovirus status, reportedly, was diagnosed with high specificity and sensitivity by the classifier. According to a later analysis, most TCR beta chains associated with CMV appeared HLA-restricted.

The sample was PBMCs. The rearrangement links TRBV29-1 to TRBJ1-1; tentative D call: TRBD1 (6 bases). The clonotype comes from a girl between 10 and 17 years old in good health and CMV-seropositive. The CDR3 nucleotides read TGCAGCGTCTCTACTCGACAGGCGAACACTGAAGCTTTCTTT. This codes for CSVSTRQANTEAFF.